The sequence of this T cell receptor (beta chain) was determined in a study of T cells in Graves' hyperthyroidism and ophthalmopathy. Study results and limitations: The model made its ophthalmopathy prediction, and onset followed a median around 6.5 months later.

Graves' hyperthyroidism without ophthalmopathy progression within 18 months was termed stable. As to this clonotype: Its antigen is as yet unknown.

Germline CDR1 is LGHNA and CDR2 is YNFKEQ. This CDR3 region has 12 residues. V was shortened by 4 bases and J by 8 bases, with 9 bases between the two germline ends. The source material, RNA transcripts, was used to amplify TCR beta CDR3 regions. The HTBI primer set was used in a first-round RT-PCR of the TCR CDR3. One entry per CDR3 protein, called by TCRdb with MiXCR from the multiplex PCR reads. This table has roughly 840,000 distinct CDR3 sequences, over 35% appearing once. The chain is built from TRBV4-2 and TRBJ2-1; no reliable D call. Sequenced sample: blood. The receptor was derived from a young man with Graves' hyperthyroidism. In nucleotides, the CDR3 is TGTGCCAGCAGCCTTTACCGGGATGAGCAGTTCTTC. It specifies CASSLYRDEQFF.